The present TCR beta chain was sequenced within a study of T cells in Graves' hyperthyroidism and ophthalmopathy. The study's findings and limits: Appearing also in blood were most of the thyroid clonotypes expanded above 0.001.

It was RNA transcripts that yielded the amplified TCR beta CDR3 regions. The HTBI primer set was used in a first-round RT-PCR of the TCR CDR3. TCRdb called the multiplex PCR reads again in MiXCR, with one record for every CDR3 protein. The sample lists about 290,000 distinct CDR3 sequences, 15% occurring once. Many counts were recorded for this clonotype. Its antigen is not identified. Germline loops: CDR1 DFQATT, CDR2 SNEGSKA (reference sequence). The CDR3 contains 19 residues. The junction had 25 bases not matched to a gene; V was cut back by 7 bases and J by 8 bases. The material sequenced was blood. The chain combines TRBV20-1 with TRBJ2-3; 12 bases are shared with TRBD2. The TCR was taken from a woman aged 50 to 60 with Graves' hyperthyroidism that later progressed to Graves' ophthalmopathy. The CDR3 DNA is TGCAGTGTTCCGGGGAGGGACGGGACTAGCGGGCCCCTAGATGGTACGCAGTATTTT. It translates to CSVPGRDGTSGPLDGTQYF.